A selection of T cell receptor beta chains follows, all from one sample in a study of blood T cells in healthy people across ages. MiXCR, run by TCRdb on the 5' RACE reads, gives a single entry per CDR3 protein. This table has around 1,500,000 distinct CDR3 sequences, 28% appearing once. The source material was blood. These receptors were taken from a woman younger than 45 in good health. The CDR3 runs from the conserved cysteine through the conserved F or W. The D gene is left open where the match is weak. Not every row has a clone size; where given, it reads once, few, many or a size class.

clone_size: .
v_call: TRBV20-1
d_call: .
j_call: TRBJ2-1
cdr3_aa: CRARGANNEQFF
cdr3_nt: TGCAGGGCTAGGGGGGCCAACAATGAGCAGTTCTTC

clone_size: .
v_call: TRBV29-1
d_call: .
j_call: TRBJ2-4
cdr3_aa: CSVPGADETYNEQYF
cdr3_nt: TGCAGCGTCCCCGGGGCGGATGAGACCTACAATGAGCAGTACTTC

clone_size: few
v_call: TRBV6-5
d_call: .
j_call: TRBJ1-5
cdr3_aa: CASSDYRDANQPQHF
cdr3_nt: TGTGCCAGCAGTGACTATCGGGACGCTAATCAGCCCCAGCATTTT

clone_size: .
v_call: TRBV12-3/TRBV12-4
d_call: TRBD1
j_call: TRBJ2-7
cdr3_aa: CASSTQGDNEQYF
cdr3_nt: TGTGCCAGCAGCACACAGGGGGACAATGAGCAGTACTTC

clone_size: many
v_call: TRBV12-5
d_call: TRBD2
j_call: TRBJ2-1
cdr3_aa: CASGTGTSGNNEQFF
cdr3_nt: TGTGCTAGTGGGACCGGGACTAGCGGGAACAATGAGCAGTTCTTC

clone_size: .
v_call: TRBV27
d_call: .
j_call: TRBJ2-1
cdr3_aa: CASSLWGSKMDEQFF
cdr3_nt: TGTGCCAGCAGTTTATGGGGTAGCAAGATGGATGAGCAGTTCTTC

clone_size: few
v_call: TRBV2
d_call: TRBD1
j_call: TRBJ2-5
cdr3_aa: CARDGTGGEIQYF
cdr3_nt: TGTGCCAGAGACGGGACAGGGGGAGAGATCCAGTACTTC

clone_size: .
v_call: TRBV10-3
d_call: TRBD1
j_call: TRBJ2-7
cdr3_aa: CAISGGTGAYEQYF
cdr3_nt: TGTGCCATCAGTGGCGGGACAGGGGCCTACGAGCAGTACTTC

clone_size: .
v_call: TRBV11-2
d_call: .
j_call: TRBJ1-4
cdr3_aa: CASSLLPTGSNEKLFF
cdr3_nt: TGTGCCAGCAGCTTACTCCCGACAGGATCTAATGAAAAACTGTTTTTT

clone_size: once
v_call: TRBV27
d_call: .
j_call: TRBJ2-7
cdr3_aa: CASSPRGRGEQYF
cdr3_nt: TGTGCCAGCAGTCCCCGGGGTAGGGGGGAGCAGTACTTC

clone_size: many
v_call: TRBV5-1
d_call: TRBD2
j_call: TRBJ2-3
cdr3_aa: CSSSGLAGDTDTQYF
cdr3_nt: TGCTCCAGCAGCGGACTAGCGGGGGACACAGATACGCAGTATTTT

clone_size: .
v_call: TRBV30
d_call: .
j_call: TRBJ1-2
cdr3_aa: CAWREVGGYTF
cdr3_nt: TGTGCCTGGAGGGAGGTTGGAGGCTACACCTTC

clone_size: .
v_call: TRBV6-5
d_call: .
j_call: TRBJ1-1
cdr3_aa: CASRRQPWAEAFF
cdr3_nt: TGTGCCAGCCGGAGGCAGCCCTGGGCTGAAGCTTTCTTT

clone_size: .
v_call: TRBV19
d_call: TRBD1
j_call: TRBJ2-4
cdr3_aa: CASSLDRGPPKNIQYF
cdr3_nt: TGTGCCAGTAGTCTTGACAGGGGCCCACCCAAAAACATTCAGTACTTC

clone_size: .
v_call: TRBV12-3/TRBV12-4
d_call: .
j_call: TRBJ1-5
cdr3_aa: CASSHESNLNQPQHF
cdr3_nt: TGTGCCAGCAGTCATGAGTCAAATCTCAATCAGCCCCAGCATTTT

clone_size: .
v_call: TRBV7-2
d_call: TRBD2
j_call: TRBJ2-1
cdr3_aa: CASSGRAGSGYNEQFF
cdr3_nt: TGTGCCAGCAGCGGGCGAGCGGGGTCGGGGTACAATGAGCAGTTCTTC

clone_size: many
v_call: TRBV28
d_call: .
j_call: TRBJ2-1
cdr3_aa: CASSGAAIYNEQFF
cdr3_nt: TGTGCCAGCAGTGGGGCAGCAATCTACAATGAGCAGTTCTTC

clone_size: .
v_call: TRBV28
d_call: .
j_call: TRBJ2-5
cdr3_aa: CAGSLPGAETQYF
cdr3_nt: TGTGCCGGCAGCCTCCCCGGAGCAGAGACCCAGTACTTC

clone_size: .
v_call: TRBV12-3/TRBV12-4
d_call: .
j_call: TRBJ1-5
cdr3_aa: CASRKALGGAGQPQHF
cdr3_nt: TGTGCCAGCAGAAAGGCCCTCGGGGGCGCCGGTCAGCCCCAGCATTTT

clone_size: .
v_call: TRBV6-6
d_call: .
j_call: TRBJ2-1
cdr3_aa: CASSYERSSYNEQFF
cdr3_nt: TGTGCCAGCAGTTACGAGCGGAGCTCCTACAATGAGCAGTTCTTC

clone_size: few
v_call: TRBV7-6
d_call: .
j_call: TRBJ1-1
cdr3_aa: CASSLAGGAGTEAFF
cdr3_nt: TGTGCCAGCAGCTTAGCGGGGGGGGCGGGTACTGAAGCTTTCTTT

clone_size: .
v_call: TRBV24-1
d_call: TRBD2
j_call: TRBJ2-1
cdr3_aa: CATSDRAGAPYNEQFF
cdr3_nt: TGTGCCACCAGTGATAGAGCGGGAGCTCCCTACAATGAGCAGTTCTTC